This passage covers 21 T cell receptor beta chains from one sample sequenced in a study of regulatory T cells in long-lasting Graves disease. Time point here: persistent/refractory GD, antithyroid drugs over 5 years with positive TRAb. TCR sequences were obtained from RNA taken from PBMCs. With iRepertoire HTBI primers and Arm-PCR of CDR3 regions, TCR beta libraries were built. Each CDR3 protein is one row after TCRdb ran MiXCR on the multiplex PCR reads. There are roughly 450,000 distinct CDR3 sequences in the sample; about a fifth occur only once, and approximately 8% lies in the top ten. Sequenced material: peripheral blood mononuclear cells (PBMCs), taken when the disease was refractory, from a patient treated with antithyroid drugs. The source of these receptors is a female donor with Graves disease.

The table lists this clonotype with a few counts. The CDR3 coding sequence is TGCAGCGTTCGGCAGGGAATCTATGGCTACACCTTC. It is translated as CSVRQGIYGYTF. The chain carries TRBV29-1 and TRBJ1-2; possibly TRBD1 for D (5 bases). V dropped 5 bases and J dropped 4 bases, with 11 bases sitting between them. Germline assignment: CDR1 SQVTM and CDR2 ANQGSEA. The CDR3 extends over 12 amino acids.

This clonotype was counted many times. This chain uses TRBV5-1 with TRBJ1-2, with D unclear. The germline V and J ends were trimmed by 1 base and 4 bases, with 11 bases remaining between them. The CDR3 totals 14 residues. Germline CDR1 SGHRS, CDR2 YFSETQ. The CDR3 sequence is CASSLTRPSYGYTF. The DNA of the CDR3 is TGCGCCAGCAGCTTGACCAGGCCCAGCTATGGCTACACCTTC.

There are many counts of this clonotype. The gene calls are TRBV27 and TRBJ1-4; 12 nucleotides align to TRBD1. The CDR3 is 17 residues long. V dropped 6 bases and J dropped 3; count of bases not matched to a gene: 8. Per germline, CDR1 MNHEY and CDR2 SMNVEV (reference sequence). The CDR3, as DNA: TGTGCCAGCAGAGACGGGACAGGGGGCATCTCTAATGAAAAACTGTTTTTT. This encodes CASRDGTGGISNEKLFF.

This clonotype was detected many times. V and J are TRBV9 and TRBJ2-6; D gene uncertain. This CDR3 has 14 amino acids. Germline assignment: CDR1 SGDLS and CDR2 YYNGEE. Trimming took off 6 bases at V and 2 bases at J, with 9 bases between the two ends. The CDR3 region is CASTRPPGANVLTF. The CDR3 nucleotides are TGTGCCAGCACCCGACCACCTGGGGCCAACGTCCTGACTTTC.

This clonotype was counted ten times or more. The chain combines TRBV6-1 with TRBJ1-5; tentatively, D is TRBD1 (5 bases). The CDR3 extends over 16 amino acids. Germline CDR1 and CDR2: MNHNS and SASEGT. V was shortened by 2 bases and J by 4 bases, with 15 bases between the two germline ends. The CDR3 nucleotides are TGTGCCAGCAGTGAATGGGGGAGGGGTGAGAATCAGCCCCAGCATTTT. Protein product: CASSEWGRGENQPQHF.

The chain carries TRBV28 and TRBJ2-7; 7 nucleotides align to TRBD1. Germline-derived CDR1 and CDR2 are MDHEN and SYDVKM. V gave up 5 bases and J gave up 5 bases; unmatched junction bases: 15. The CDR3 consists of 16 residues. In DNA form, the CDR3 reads TGTGCCAGCAGTCAAAACAGGGGCTCGGGTCCCCACGAGCAGTACTTC. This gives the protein CASSQNRGSGPHEQYF.

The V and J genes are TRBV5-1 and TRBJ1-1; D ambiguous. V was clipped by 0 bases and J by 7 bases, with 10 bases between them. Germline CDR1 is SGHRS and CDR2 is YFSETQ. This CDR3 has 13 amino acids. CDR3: CASSLGAGREAFF. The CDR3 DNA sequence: TGCGCCAGCAGCTTGGGAGCAGGACGTGAAGCTTTCTTT.

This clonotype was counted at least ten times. The CDR3 DNA reads TGTGCCAGCAGCTTAGCGTTCGTGGATTCACCCCTCCACTTT. Encoded protein: CASSLAFVDSPLHF. The chain combines TRBV7-2 with TRBJ1-6, with D unresolved. From germline, CDR1 is SGHTA and CDR2 FQGNSA. Trimming took 0 bases from V and 8 from J, leaving 8 bases between them. CDR3 length equals 14 residues.

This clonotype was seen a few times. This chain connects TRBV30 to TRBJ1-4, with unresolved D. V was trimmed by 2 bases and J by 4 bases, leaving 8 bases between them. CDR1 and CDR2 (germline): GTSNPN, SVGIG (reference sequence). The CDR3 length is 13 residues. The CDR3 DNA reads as TGTGCCTGGAGTTTGGGGTTTAATGAAAAACTGTTTTTT. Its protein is CAWSLGFNEKLFF.

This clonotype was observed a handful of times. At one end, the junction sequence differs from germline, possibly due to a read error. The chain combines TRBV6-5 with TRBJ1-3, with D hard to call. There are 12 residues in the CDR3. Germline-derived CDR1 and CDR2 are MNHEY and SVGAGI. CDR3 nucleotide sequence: TGTGCCAGCAGCTACGCTCCACCTTCTGAAGATTTT. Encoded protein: CASSYAPPSEDF.

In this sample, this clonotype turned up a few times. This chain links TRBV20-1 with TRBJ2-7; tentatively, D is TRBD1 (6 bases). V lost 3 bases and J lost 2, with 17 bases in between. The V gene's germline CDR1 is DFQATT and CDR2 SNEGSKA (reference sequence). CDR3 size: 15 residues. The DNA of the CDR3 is TGCAGTGCTAGGGGGGCGACAGGAAGTGCCTACGAGCAGTACTTC. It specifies CSARGATGSAYEQYF.

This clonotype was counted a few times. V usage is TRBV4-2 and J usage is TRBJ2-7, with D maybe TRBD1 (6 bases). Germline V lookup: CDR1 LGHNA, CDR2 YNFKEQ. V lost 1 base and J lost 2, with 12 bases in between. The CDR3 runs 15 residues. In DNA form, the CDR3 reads TGTGCCAGCAGCCAAGGGGCCGGGACAACCTACGAGCAGTACTTC. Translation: CASSQGAGTTYEQYF.

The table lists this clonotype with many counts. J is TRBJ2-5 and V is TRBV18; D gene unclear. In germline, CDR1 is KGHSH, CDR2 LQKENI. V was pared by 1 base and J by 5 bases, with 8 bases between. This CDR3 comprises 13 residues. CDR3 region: CASSPLGLETQYF. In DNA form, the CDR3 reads TGTGCCAGCTCACCACTTGGTCTGGAGACCCAGTACTTC.

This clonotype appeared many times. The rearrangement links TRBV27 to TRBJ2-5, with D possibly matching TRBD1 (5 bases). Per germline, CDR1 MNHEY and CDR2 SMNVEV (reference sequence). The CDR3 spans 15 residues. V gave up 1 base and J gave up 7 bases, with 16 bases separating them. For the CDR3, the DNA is TGTGCCAGCAGTTTATTATCCTCAGGGTCCGGGACCCAGTACTTC. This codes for CASSLLSSGSGTQYF.

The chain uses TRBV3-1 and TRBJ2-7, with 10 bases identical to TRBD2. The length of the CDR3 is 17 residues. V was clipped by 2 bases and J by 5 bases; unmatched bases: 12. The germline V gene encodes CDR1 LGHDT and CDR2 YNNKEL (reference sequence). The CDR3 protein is CASSQSDASGSKDEQYF. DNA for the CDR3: TGTGCCAGCAGCCAATCCGACGCTAGCGGGAGTAAGGACGAGCAGTACTTC.

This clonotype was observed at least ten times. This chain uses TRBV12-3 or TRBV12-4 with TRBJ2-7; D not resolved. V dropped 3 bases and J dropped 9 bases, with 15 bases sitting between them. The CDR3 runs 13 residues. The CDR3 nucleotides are TGTGCCAGCAGTTTGGTCGGTACGTCTGGGCAGTACTTC. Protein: CASSLVGTSGQYF.

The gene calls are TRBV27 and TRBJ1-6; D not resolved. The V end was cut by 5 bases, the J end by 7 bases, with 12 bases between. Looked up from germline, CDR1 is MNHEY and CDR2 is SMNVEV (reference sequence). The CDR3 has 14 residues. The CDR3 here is CASSGKAGNSPLHF. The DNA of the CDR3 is TGTGCCAGCAGTGGAAAGGCGGGAAATTCACCCCTCCACTTT.

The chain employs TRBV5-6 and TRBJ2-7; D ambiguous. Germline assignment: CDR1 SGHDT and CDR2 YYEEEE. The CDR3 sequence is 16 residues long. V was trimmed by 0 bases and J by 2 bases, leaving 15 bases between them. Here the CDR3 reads CASSLEPGPQTYEQYF. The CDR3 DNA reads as TGTGCCAGCAGCTTGGAACCCGGGCCGCAGACCTACGAGCAGTACTTC.

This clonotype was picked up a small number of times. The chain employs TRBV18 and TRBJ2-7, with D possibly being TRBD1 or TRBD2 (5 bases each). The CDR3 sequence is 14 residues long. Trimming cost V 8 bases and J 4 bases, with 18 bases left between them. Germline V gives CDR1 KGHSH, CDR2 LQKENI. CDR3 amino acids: CASSPPRDPYEQYF. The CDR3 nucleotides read TGTGCCAGCAGTCCACCCCGGGACCCTTACGAGCAGTACTTC.

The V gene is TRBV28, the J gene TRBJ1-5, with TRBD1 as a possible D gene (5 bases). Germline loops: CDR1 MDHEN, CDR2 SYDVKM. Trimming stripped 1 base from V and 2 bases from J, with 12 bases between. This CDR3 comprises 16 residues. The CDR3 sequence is CASSLSPKGGNQPQHF. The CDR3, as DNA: TGTGCCAGCAGTTTATCCCCCAAAGGGGGCAATCAGCCCCAGCATTTT. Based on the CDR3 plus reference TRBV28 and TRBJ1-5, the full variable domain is DVKVTQSSRYLVKRTGEKVFLECVQDMDHENMFWYRQDPGLGLRLIYFSYDVKMKEKGDIPEGYSVSREKKERFSLILESASTNQTSMYLCASSLSPKGGNQPQHFGDGTRLSIL.

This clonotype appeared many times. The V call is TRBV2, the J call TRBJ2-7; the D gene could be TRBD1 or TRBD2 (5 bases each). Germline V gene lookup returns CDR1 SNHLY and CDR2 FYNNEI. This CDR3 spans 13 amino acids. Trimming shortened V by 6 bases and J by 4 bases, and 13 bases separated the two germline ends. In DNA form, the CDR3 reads TGTGCCAGCAGCGGGACGTTTTCATACGAGCAGTACTTC. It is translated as CASSGTFSYEQYF.